This is a list of T cell receptor beta chains from one sample in a study of monozygotic twins with inflammatory bowel disease. TCRdb re-called the 5' RACE reads; one entry per CDR3 protein, DNA not given. The sample table includes about 210,000 distinct CDR3 sequences. Sequenced: blood. These receptors were obtained from a human donor with ulcerative colitis or Crohn's disease, or a healthy co-twin of an affected twin (not recorded which). The CDR3 runs from the conserved cysteine through the conserved F or W.

J: TRBJ2-2
V: TRBV7-3
CDR3: CASSLTATVGELFF

J: TRBJ1-1
V: TRBV5-1
CDR3: CASSLTNTGLSTEAFF

J: TRBJ2-3
V: TRBV27
CDR3: CASSPGTGRTDTQYF

J: TRBJ1-2
V: TRBV6-5
CDR3: CASSYGFGRGNSYGYTF

J: TRBJ2-2
V: TRBV5-1
CDR3: CASKLDRLDTGELFF

J: TRBJ2-1
V: TRBV6-5
CDR3: CASSYRTSGGSLYEQFF

J: TRBJ1-4
V: TRBV5-1
CDR3: CASSLRTGGNEKLFF

J: TRBJ2-1
V: TRBV27
CDR3: CASSLHRGVPIYTENEQFF

J: TRBJ2-7
V: TRBV16
CDR3: CASSHPRGAYEQYF

J: TRBJ1-4
V: TRBV3-1
CDR3: CASSQGPGSFEKLFF

J: TRBJ1-1
V: TRBV18
CDR3: CASSPQGAGGTEAFF

J: TRBJ1-6
V: TRBV7-9
CDR3: CASSERGTDNSPLHF

J: TRBJ2-5
V: TRBV20-1
CDR3: CSASRWGNGETQYF

J: TRBJ2-5
V: TRBV7-9
CDR3: CASSRFGGHEYF

J: TRBJ2-4
V: TRBV29-1
CDR3: CSVGRPPIQYF

J: TRBJ2-4
V: TRBV9
CDR3: CASSEGTGTGAKNIQYF

J: TRBJ2-3
V: TRBV18
CDR3: CASSRFDLRRLSTDTQYF

J: TRBJ2-3
V: TRBV5-1
CDR3: CASRMSGGGTDTQYF

J: TRBJ2-7
V: TRBV5-1
CDR3: CASSFQTGSGEQYF

J: TRBJ1-4
V: TRBV5-4
CDR3: CASSPQEGGNEKLFF

J: TRBJ1-1
V: TRBV20-1
CDR3: CSASSGHTEAFF

J: TRBJ2-3
V: TRBV6-1
CDR3: CASSIDRNTDTQYF

J: TRBJ2-1
V: TRBV7-8
CDR3: CASSSGLAEDNEQFF

J: TRBJ2-5
V: TRBV5-1
CDR3: CASSRGLLQETQYF

J: TRBJ1-6
V: TRBV10-3
CDR3: CAISESTGTPLHF